The next 26 T cell receptor beta chains were all read from a single sample in a study of blood T cell repertoires in COVID-19. Produced via immunoSEQ multiplex PCR; TCRdb's table is partial and in-frame only. This sample yields 150,000 to 180,000 clones, of which about four fifths are seen a single time; about 31% belongs to the top ten. The sample was peripheral blood. Source of these receptors: a woman in her sixties or seventies with acute or convalescent COVID-19.

The J gene is TRBJ2-1, the V gene TRBV4-2; a weak D match, TRBD1 (5 bases). The CDR3 has 15 amino acids. Germline assignment: CDR1 LGHNA and CDR2 YNFKEQ. The ends were cut back, 6 bases at V and 7 bases at J, with 19 bases in the middle. CDR3 sequence reads: CASRVGAQSLNEQFF. The CDR3 DNA sequence: TGTGCCAGCAGAGTTGGGGCCCAAAGTCTGAATGAGCAGTTCTTC.

The chain combines TRBV28 with TRBJ1-3; 7 bases agree with TRBD1. J gave up 0 bases and V 2 bases, and 4 bases lay outside the gene matches. CDR3 length: 16 residues. Germline CDR1 and CDR2: MDHEN and SYDVKM. DNA for the CDR3: TGTGCCAGCAGTTTACGACAGGGAATCTCTGGAAACACCATATATTTT. Protein sequence: CASSLRQGISGNTIYF.

V is TRBV2 and J is TRBJ1-2; D unclear. CDR3 length: 10 residues. The V end was cut by 7 bases, the J end by 7 bases, with 7 bases between. Germline CDR1 SNHLY, CDR2 FYNNEI. The CDR3 sequence is CASKEFGYTF. CDR3 sequence (DNA): TGTGCCAGCAAGGAGTTTGGCTACACCTTC. Full variable domain (outside the CDR3, taken from reference TRBV2 and TRBJ1-2): EPEVTQTPSHQVTQMGQEVILRCVPISNHLYFYWYRQILGQKVEFLVSFYNNEISEKSEIFDDQFSVERPDGSNFTLKIRSTKLEDSAMYFCASKEFGYTFGSGTRLTVV.

The chain carries TRBV2 and TRBJ2-7; 7 bases are shared with TRBD2. CDR1 is SNHLY, CDR2 FYNNEI, per germline. The CDR3 has 13 amino acids. Trimming removed 10 bases from V and 0 bases from J; junction bases left unmatched: 6. CDR3 residues: CATQGRGSYEQYF. In DNA form, the CDR3 reads TGTGCCACCCAAGGGAGGGGCTCCTACGAGCAGTACTTC.

The gene calls are TRBV5-1 and TRBJ2-3; D is undetermined. Trimming pared 3 bases from V and 2 bases from J, leaving 13 bases between. The CDR3 length is 15 residues. Looked up from germline, CDR1 is SGHRS and CDR2 is YFSETQ. The DNA for the CDR3 is TGCGCCAGCAGCTGGCGTGGGCAGTACACAGATACGCAGTATTTT. This gives the protein CASSWRGQYTDTQYF.

This chain links TRBV30 with TRBJ1-3; 10 positions match TRBD1. CDR3 length equals 13 residues. V lost 4 bases and J lost 7; bases outside the gene matches: 4. The V gene's germline CDR1 is GTSNPN and CDR2 SVGIG (reference sequence). CDR3 coding DNA: TGTGCCTGGAAGAGACAGGGGGCGAACACCATATATTTT. Protein: CAWKRQGANTIYF.

This rearrangement joins TRBV9 to TRBJ1-1; perhaps TRBD1 as D (5 bases). Per the germline V gene, CDR1 is SGDLS and CDR2 is YYNGEE. Trimming left V 4 bases short and J 6 bases short, with 13 bases between. CDR3 length: 13 residues. The CDR3 reads CASSPQRQPEAFF. The CDR3 bases are TGTGCCAGCAGCCCGCAACGACAGCCTGAAGCTTTCTTT. Full variable domain (remainder filled in from reference TRBV9 and TRBJ1-1): DSGVTQTPKHLITATGQRVTLRCSPRSGDLSVYWYQQSLDQGLQFLIQYYNGEERAKGNILERFSAQQFPDLHSELNLSSLELGDSALYFCASSPQRQPEAFFGQGTRLTVV.

The V gene is TRBV11-2, the J gene TRBJ1-1, with D maybe TRBD1 (5 bases). This CDR3 is built from 17 residues. Germline V CDR1 and CDR2: SGHAT, FQNNGV. V lost 1 base and J 6 bases, leaving 21 bases between the germline ends. The CDR3 coding sequence is TGTGCCAGCAGCTTAGGGTCGGTGGGGCGGGGTTTCGCTGAAGCTTTCTTT. It translates to CASSLGSVGRGFAEAFF.

This chain links TRBV6-6 with TRBJ1-5; a possible D gene is TRBD1 (5 bases). The germline gives CDR1 MNHNY, CDR2 SVGAGI (reference sequence). V dropped 7 bases and J dropped 6 bases, with 16 bases sitting between them. The CDR3 contains 14 residues. Written as DNA, the CDR3 is TGTGCCAGCACCCCGATTCTGGGGGGTCAGCCCCAGCATTTT. Amino acids: CASTPILGGQPQHF.

The rearrangement links TRBV2 to TRBJ2-2; 8 bases match TRBD2. The CDR3 is 14 amino acids. The trim removed 6 bases at V and 5 bases at J, leaving 5 bases unmatched. Germline V gene lookup returns CDR1 SNHLY and CDR2 FYNNEI. CDR3 residues: CASRLGLGTGELFF. The CDR3 region has the DNA TGTGCCAGCAGATTGGGACTAGGAACCGGGGAGCTGTTTTTT.

The chain combines TRBV27 with TRBJ1-5; D is ambiguous. The CDR3 contains 12 residues. V dropped 6 bases and J dropped 1 base, with 4 bases sitting between them. CDR1 MNHEY and CDR2 SMNVEV come from the germline V gene (reference sequence). The CDR3 reads CASRTSNQPQHF. As DNA, the CDR3 is TGTGCCAGCAGGACAAGCAATCAGCCCCAGCATTTT.

J is TRBJ2-7 and V is TRBV19, with D possibly matching TRBD2 (5 bases). Germline V gene sequence: CDR1 LNHDA, CDR2 SQIVND (reference sequence). With 3 bases removed from V and 2 bases from J, the gap between germline ends came to 11 bases. This CDR3 is 14 amino acids long. DNA for the CDR3: TGTGCCAGTAGTATCTCGGGGATGGCCTACGAGCAGTACTTC. This sequence encodes CASSISGMAYEQYF.

The rearrangement joins TRBV7-6 to TRBJ1-6; the D gene is possibly TRBD1 (6 bases). The CDR3 runs 15 residues. In germline, CDR1 is SGHVS, CDR2 FNYEAQ. The V end was cut by 4 bases, the J end by 6 bases, with 13 bases between. The CDR3 spells CASSSLTGFNSPLHF. The CDR3, as DNA: TGTGCCAGCAGCTCTTTGACAGGTTTTAATTCACCCCTCCACTTT.

The chain combines TRBV6-1 with TRBJ1-6; no clear D gene. The CDR3 covers 18 residues. The V end was cut by 1 base, the J end by 0 bases, with 13 bases between. Per the germline V gene, CDR1 is MNHNS and CDR2 is SASEGT. The CDR3 sequence: CASSEGPVRSSYNSPLHF. DNA of the CDR3: TGTGCCAGCAGTGAAGGCCCGGTCCGGAGCTCCTATAATTCACCCCTCCACTTT.

The chain employs TRBV7-3 and TRBJ1-2; TRBD1 might be the D (6 bases). Trimming shortened V by 5 bases and J by 7 bases, and 20 bases separated the two germline ends. In germline, CDR1 is SGHTA, CDR2 FQGTGA. CDR3 length equals 15 residues. The CDR3 region is CASSDTGNLQGGYTF. The CDR3 DNA follows: TGTGCCAGCAGCGACACAGGGAACCTCCAGGGTGGCTACACCTTC.

V gene TRBV10-3 combines with J gene TRBJ1-3, with 10 bases aligning to TRBD1. The trim removed 11 bases at V and 1 base at J, leaving 11 bases unmatched. Germline CDR1 ENHRY, CDR2 SYGVKD. CDR3 length: 16 amino acids. The CDR3 loop reads CASRDRGWGSGNTIYF. CDR3 DNA: TGTGCCTCCCGGGACAGGGGATGGGGTTCTGGAAACACCATATATTTT.

V usage is TRBV7-2 and J usage is TRBJ1-5; a weak D match, TRBD1 (6 bases). V gave up 5 bases and J gave up 2 bases, with 16 bases separating them. In germline, CDR1 is SGHTA, CDR2 FQGNSA. This CDR3 is 16 amino acids long. The CDR3 is CASSTTGLGGNQPQHF. The CDR3 nucleotides are TGTGCCAGCAGCACAACAGGGTTAGGTGGCAATCAGCCCCAGCATTTT.

The count of this clone is one. J is TRBJ1-2 and V is TRBV15; maybe TRBD1 (6 bases). V lost 5 bases and J lost 5, with 15 bases in between. Germline loops: CDR1 LNHNV, CDR2 YYDKDF (reference sequence). The CDR3 is made up of 14 amino acids. CDR3 sequence reads: CATSPRGAGYGYTF. CDR3 nucleotides: TGTGCCACCAGCCCCCGGGGGGCAGGTTATGGCTACACCTTC.

In this sample, this clone turned up once. This chain joins TRBV6-6 and TRBJ1-1, with D perhaps TRBD1 (6 bases). Between the trimmed V and J ends, which lost 6 bases and 1 base, there was a span of 12 bases. CDR3 length: 14 amino acids. Germline V CDR1 and CDR2: MNHNY, SVGAGI (reference sequence). CDR3 sequence (DNA): TGTGCCAGCAGCCACGCACAGGGGAACACTGAAGCTTTCTTT. Translation gives CASSHAQGNTEAFF.

The chain joins TRBV18 to TRBJ1-5; D is uncertain. The CDR3 loop spans 15 amino acids. V lost 3 bases and J 0 bases, leaving 9 bases between the germline ends. CDR1 and CDR2 (germline): KGHSH, LQKENI. CDR3 region: CASSPNPDSNQPQHF. CDR3 nucleotide sequence: TGTGCCAGCTCACCCAACCCAGATAGCAATCAGCCCCAGCATTTT.

This clone has just one count. J is TRBJ1-6 and V is TRBV11-2, with 9 bases aligning to TRBD1. Germline trimming cut 5 bases from V and 7 bases from J; bases unmatched to any gene: 3. Germline V lookup: CDR1 SGHAT, CDR2 FQNNGV. CDR3 size: 14 residues. For the CDR3, the DNA is TGTGCCAGCAGCCCGGGACAGGGAAATTCACCCCTCCACTTT. As protein: CASSPGQGNSPLHF.

This clone was detected once. The chain recombines TRBV28 with TRBJ2-3; tentative D call: TRBD2 (6 bases). CDR3 length: 16 residues. Trimming removed 4 bases from V and 2 bases from J, with 16 bases in between. Germline lookup yields CDR1 MDHEN and CDR2 SYDVKM. The CDR3 loop is CASSSPGGEVTDTQYF. CDR3 sequence (DNA): TGTGCCAGCAGTTCCCCGGGCGGGGAAGTCACAGATACGCAGTATTTT.

The V gene is TRBV6-6, the J gene TRBJ1-2, with TRBD1 identical over 7 bases. The CDR3 spans 15 residues. Germline lookup yields CDR1 MNHNY and CDR2 SVGAGI (reference sequence). The V segment lost 6 bases and the J segment 2 bases; nucleotides outside the gene matches: 9. The CDR3 region is CASSEPEGQNYGYTF. The CDR3 DNA sequence: TGTGCCAGCAGCGAGCCCGAGGGACAGAACTATGGCTACACCTTC.

J is TRBJ2-3 and V is TRBV2; 12 nucleotides agree with TRBD2. The germline CDR1 and CDR2 sequences are SNHLY and FYNNEI. With V trimmed by 2 bases and J by 2 bases, 5 bases remained unmatched. CDR3 length equals 17 residues. The CDR3 here is CASSELAGGRSTDTQYF. The CDR3 DNA sequence: TGTGCCAGCAGTGAACTAGCGGGGGGGAGGTCCACAGATACGCAGTATTTT.

This clone was picked up a small number of times. J is TRBJ1-2 and V is TRBV6-5, with TRBD1 matching 7 bases. In germline, CDR1 is MNHEY, CDR2 SVGAGI. Germline trimming cut 7 bases from V and 8 bases from J; bases unmatched to any gene: 13. The CDR3 runs 14 residues. The chain's CDR3 is CASTLGGSLKGYTF. Written as DNA, the CDR3 is TGTGCCAGCACCCTAGGGGGCAGTTTAAAGGGCTACACCTTC.

The rearrangement links TRBV3-1 (or the pseudogene TRBV3-2) to TRBJ1-3; possible D gene TRBD1, 6 bases. The CDR3 has 15 residues. V was shortened by 3 bases and J by 7 bases, with 16 bases between the two germline ends. Germline V CDR1 and CDR2: LGHDT, YNNKEL (reference sequence). The CDR3 DNA reads TGTGCCAGCAGCCAGCACCAGGGGTCTACGAACACCATATATTTT. Translation gives CASSQHQGSTNTIYF.